This T cell receptor beta chain was profiled in a study of blood T cell repertoires in COVID-19. Study background: COVID-19 samples, acute and convalescent, were from the United States, Italy and Spain. T cells, B-cell-depleted T cells, or PBMCs supplied cDNA or gDNA.

Authors' analysis steps: Reference gene primer amplification yielded estimated nucleated cell counts. TCRdb keeps only in-frame clones here, not all; method: immunoSEQ multiplex PCR. For V, J and clone size, that table is used; D and trimming come from the DNA. This sample has a few hundred thousand clones, with almost 90% found just once. Clinical history as reported by participants underpinned cohort assignment. Germline lookup yields CDR1 MDHEN and CDR2 SYDVKM. Trimming left V 2 bases short and J 2 bases short, with 7 bases between. CDR3 length: 13 residues. Source material: PBMCs or T cells enriched from blood (not recorded which). This receptor was identified in a woman aged 50 to 65 with acute COVID-19. The chain joins TRBV28 to TRBJ2-7, with a weak D call TRBD1 (5 bases). The CDR3 reads CASSLDRAYEQYF. The CDR3 bases are TGTGCCAGCAGTTTAGACAGAGCCTACGAGCAGTACTTC.